This TCR beta chain was observed in a study of cytotoxic CD8 clonotypes in ibrutinib-treated CLL. From cryopreserved PBMCs came roughly 2 micrograms of genomic DNA used for TCR beta libraries. Study results and limitations: Increased clonality at ibrutinib response gave way to a return toward baseline at progression.

V was pared by 6 bases and J by 8 bases, with 6 bases of the junction left unmatched. Germline V CDR1 and CDR2: ENHRY, SYGVKD. The CDR3 sequence is 14 residues long. Investigators sought sequencing depths of between 1 in 200,000 and 1 in 1 million T cells. Using immunoSEQ multiplex PCR, the repertoire was profiled, and TCRdb retains in-frame clones only, with some absent. The sample lists some 150,000 clones; more than 70% were seen once. On this clone itself: Its antigen remains unidentified.

Sample: PBMCs, taken after 36 months of ibrutinib treatment. The source of this sequence is a human donor with chronic lymphocytic leukemia. The chain uses TRBV10-3 and TRBJ1-4; 10 bases agree with TRBD1. CDR3 DNA sequence: TGTGCCATCAGCTCCGGGACAGGGGTAGAAAAACTGTTTTTT. Translation gives CAISSGTGVEKLFF.